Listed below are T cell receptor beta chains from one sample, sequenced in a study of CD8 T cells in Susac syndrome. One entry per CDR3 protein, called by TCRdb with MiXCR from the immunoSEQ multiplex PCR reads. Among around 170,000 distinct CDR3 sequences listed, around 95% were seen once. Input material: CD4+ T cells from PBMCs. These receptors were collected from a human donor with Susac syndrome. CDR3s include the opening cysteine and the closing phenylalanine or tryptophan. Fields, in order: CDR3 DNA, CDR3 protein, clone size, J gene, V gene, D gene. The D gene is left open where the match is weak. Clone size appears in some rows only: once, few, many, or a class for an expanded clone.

CDR3 DNA: TGTGCCAGCAGTTTGTGGGGGACCGGGGAGCTGTTTTTT; CDR3 protein: CASSLWGTGELFF; clone size: -; J gene: TRBJ2-2; V gene: TRBV28; D gene: -
CDR3 DNA: TGTGCCAGCAGCCGGGAAGTAGCCGCCTACGAGCAGTACTTC; CDR3 protein: CASSREVAAYEQYF; clone size: few; J gene: TRBJ2-7; V gene: TRBV7-8; D gene: -
CDR3 DNA: TGTGCCTGGAGTGTAGGGCGGTCGGGGAATTCACCCCTCCACTTT; CDR3 protein: CAWSVGRSGNSPLHF; clone size: -; J gene: TRBJ1-6; V gene: TRBV30; D gene: -
CDR3 DNA: TGTGCCAGCAGTTACTCGCTGAGGGTAGCTTTCTTT; CDR3 protein: CASSYSLRVAFF; clone size: -; J gene: TRBJ1-1; V gene: TRBV6-2/TRBV6-3; D gene: -
CDR3 DNA: TGTGCCAGCAGCCGGGACCAAAGCTCCTACGAGCAGTACTTC; CDR3 protein: CASSRDQSSYEQYF; clone size: -; J gene: TRBJ2-7; V gene: TRBV5-4; D gene: -
CDR3 DNA: TGCAGTGCTAAGAGACAGGGGCCTTCACCCCTCCACTTT; CDR3 protein: CSAKRQGPSPLHF; clone size: -; J gene: TRBJ1-6; V gene: TRBV20-1; D gene: TRBD1
CDR3 DNA: TGTGCCAGCAATCCGACACCGAACACCGGGGAGCTGTTTTTT; CDR3 protein: CASNPTPNTGELFF; clone size: -; J gene: TRBJ2-2; V gene: TRBV2; D gene: -
CDR3 DNA: TGTGCCTGGAGTGTACGCAGGGCCAACGTCCTGACTTTC; CDR3 protein: CAWSVRRANVLTF; clone size: -; J gene: TRBJ2-6; V gene: TRBV30; D gene: -
CDR3 DNA: TGTGCCAGCAGCTTAGCCGGGACAGCCCGAAGGGGCTACACCTTC; CDR3 protein: CASSLAGTARRGYTF; clone size: -; J gene: TRBJ1-2; V gene: TRBV7-2; D gene: TRBD1
CDR3 DNA: TGCAGTGCTAGAGTGGGGGGGGCAGATACGCAGTATTTT; CDR3 protein: CSARVGGADTQYF; clone size: -; J gene: TRBJ2-3; V gene: TRBV20-1; D gene: TRBD2
CDR3 DNA: TGCAGCGTTGGAGGGGACAGGGGATACGAGCAGTACTTC; CDR3 protein: CSVGGDRGYEQYF; clone size: -; J gene: TRBJ2-7; V gene: TRBV29-1; D gene: TRBD1
CDR3 DNA: TGTGCCAGCAGTTTGGTGACAGGGGGCGGCTACACCTTC; CDR3 protein: CASSLVTGGGYTF; clone size: -; J gene: TRBJ1-2; V gene: TRBV27; D gene: TRBD1
CDR3 DNA: TGTGCCAGCAGCCAGGCGGACAGGGGGCGCCCGGACATTCAGTACTTC; CDR3 protein: CASSQADRGRPDIQYF; clone size: -; J gene: TRBJ2-4; V gene: TRBV4-2; D gene: TRBD1
CDR3 DNA: TGCAGTGCCCCCGGGACTAGCGAAATTAGGGGGACGCAGTATTTT; CDR3 protein: CSAPGTSEIRGTQYF; clone size: -; J gene: TRBJ2-3; V gene: TRBV20-1; D gene: TRBD2
CDR3 DNA: TGTGCCACCTCAGGGGTGGGTAATATGAACACTGAAGCTTTCTTT; CDR3 protein: CATSGVGNMNTEAFF; clone size: -; J gene: TRBJ1-1; V gene: TRBV10-3; D gene: -
CDR3 DNA: TGTGCCAGCAGTGACAATGGCGGAACAAACACAGATACGCAGTATTTT; CDR3 protein: CASSDNGGTNTDTQYF; clone size: once; J gene: TRBJ2-3; V gene: TRBV6-4; D gene: -
CDR3 DNA: TGCGCCAGCAGTCAAAGAATTGACAGGGCGTCTGGGGACACTGAAGCTTTCTTT; CDR3 protein: CASSQRIDRASGDTEAFF; clone size: -; J gene: TRBJ1-1; V gene: TRBV23-1; D gene: TRBD1
CDR3 DNA: TGCAGTGCTGTCAAGGGACTAGCGGAAGTTTCGGAGACCCAGTACTTC; CDR3 protein: CSAVKGLAEVSETQYF; clone size: -; J gene: TRBJ2-5; V gene: TRBV20-1; D gene: TRBD2
CDR3 DNA: TGTGCCAGCACCCCCGGGGGTTTTGCGGGGGAGCTGTTTTTT; CDR3 protein: CASTPGGFAGELFF; clone size: once; J gene: TRBJ2-2; V gene: TRBV4-2; D gene: -
CDR3 DNA: TGTGCCTGGAGTGTACACGACAGTAACGAGCAGTACTTC; CDR3 protein: CAWSVHDSNEQYF; clone size: -; J gene: TRBJ2-7; V gene: TRBV30; D gene: -
CDR3 DNA: TGCGCCAGCAGCATCCCTCTAGCGTCAGGGGATACGCAGTATTTT; CDR3 protein: CASSIPLASGDTQYF; clone size: -; J gene: TRBJ2-3; V gene: TRBV5-1; D gene: -
CDR3 DNA: TGTGCCAGCAGCCGAGGGGGCGAGATTGAAGCTTTCTTT; CDR3 protein: CASSRGGEIEAFF; clone size: -; J gene: TRBJ1-1; V gene: TRBV11-2; D gene: TRBD1
CDR3 DNA: TGTGCCAGCAGCTCCTCGGGACGGGACACCGGGGAGCTGTTTTTT; CDR3 protein: CASSSSGRDTGELFF; clone size: -; J gene: TRBJ2-2; V gene: TRBV7-3; D gene: -
CDR3 DNA: TGTGCCAGCAGCGCCCTGGGGACAGGGAACCACGAGCAGTACTTC; CDR3 protein: CASSALGTGNHEQYF; clone size: -; J gene: TRBJ2-7; V gene: TRBV11-3; D gene: TRBD1
CDR3 DNA: TGTGCCAGCAGTTATTTCGACGAGCAGTACTTC; CDR3 protein: CASSYFDEQYF; clone size: once; J gene: TRBJ2-7; V gene: TRBV6-2/TRBV6-3; D gene: -
CDR3 DNA: TGTGCCAGCAGCCAGGGGGCCTCCCAAGAGACCCAGTACTTC; CDR3 protein: CASSQGASQETQYF; clone size: -; J gene: TRBJ2-5; V gene: TRBV12-3/TRBV12-4; D gene: TRBD1
CDR3 DNA: TGTGCCAGCAGCTTCACCGGGACAGGGGGCGCCGGGAATGAGCAGTTCTTC; CDR3 protein: CASSFTGTGGAGNEQFF; clone size: -; J gene: TRBJ2-1; V gene: TRBV11-2; D gene: TRBD1
CDR3 DNA: TGCAGTGCTAGTGAACAGGGGAGCTATGGCTACACCTTC; CDR3 protein: CSASEQGSYGYTF; clone size: -; J gene: TRBJ1-2; V gene: TRBV20-1; D gene: TRBD1
CDR3 DNA: TGCGCCAGCAGCTTCGCGGAGTTCTACGAGCAGTACTTC; CDR3 protein: CASSFAEFYEQYF; clone size: -; J gene: TRBJ2-7; V gene: TRBV5-1; D gene: -
CDR3 DNA: TGTGCCAGCAGGGCGGGACAGGGAATTTACGAGCAGTACTTC; CDR3 protein: CASRAGQGIYEQYF; clone size: -; J gene: TRBJ2-7; V gene: TRBV12-3/TRBV12-4; D gene: TRBD1
CDR3 DNA: TGCGCCAGCAGCCAAGGACTTACGAACACCGGGGAGCTGTTTTTT; CDR3 protein: CASSQGLTNTGELFF; clone size: -; J gene: TRBJ2-2; V gene: TRBV4-3; D gene: -
CDR3 DNA: TGTGCCAGCAGTGTCCAGGCGGATTCACCCCTCCACTTT; CDR3 protein: CASSVQADSPLHF; clone size: -; J gene: TRBJ1-6; V gene: TRBV6-4; D gene: -
CDR3 DNA: TGTGCCAGCAGTTCCTGGACTAGCTCAAGCACAGATACGCAGTATTTT; CDR3 protein: CASSSWTSSSTDTQYF; clone size: -; J gene: TRBJ2-3; V gene: TRBV27; D gene: TRBD2
CDR3 DNA: TGTGCCAGCAGTTATTACGGACTAGCGTCTACAGATACGCAGTATTTT; CDR3 protein: CASSYYGLASTDTQYF; clone size: -; J gene: TRBJ2-3; V gene: TRBV11-2; D gene: TRBD2
CDR3 DNA: TGTGCCAGCAGCCTGCTTGGAGCAGCGCCCACAGATACGCAGTATTTT; CDR3 protein: CASSLLGAAPTDTQYF; clone size: -; J gene: TRBJ2-3; V gene: TRBV9; D gene: -
CDR3 DNA: TGCAGCGCCCTCCCCGGGTCCGCTACTGAAGCTTTCTTT; CDR3 protein: CSALPGSATEAFF; clone size: -; J gene: TRBJ1-1; V gene: TRBV29-1; D gene: -
CDR3 DNA: TGCAGCGTTGCCCTGATGTTCGTCCATGAGCAGTTCTTC; CDR3 protein: CSVALMFVHEQFF; clone size: once; J gene: TRBJ2-1; V gene: TRBV29-1; D gene: -
CDR3 DNA: TGCGCCAGCAGCCAAGATTCAGCGGGGCTCCCCTACGAGCAGTACTTC; CDR3 protein: CASSQDSAGLPYEQYF; clone size: -; J gene: TRBJ2-7; V gene: TRBV4-1; D gene: TRBD2
CDR3 DNA: TGTGCCTGGACCCTGACAGGGAACTATGGCTACACCTTC; CDR3 protein: CAWTLTGNYGYTF; clone size: -; J gene: TRBJ1-2; V gene: TRBV30; D gene: TRBD1
CDR3 DNA: TGCGCCAGCAGCCAAGTAGAAGCGGGGGCCTACAATGAGCAGTTCTTC; CDR3 protein: CASSQVEAGAYNEQFF; clone size: -; J gene: TRBJ2-1; V gene: TRBV4-1; D gene: TRBD2
CDR3 DNA: TGTGCCAGCAGCATACATGACAGACTCGAGACCCAGTACTTC; CDR3 protein: CASSIHDRLETQYF; clone size: -; J gene: TRBJ2-5; V gene: TRBV7-2; D gene: -
CDR3 DNA: TGTGCCAGCGCGACTAAAGTTGTTAATAGCAATCAGCCCCAGCATTTT; CDR3 protein: CASATKVVNSNQPQHF; clone size: -; J gene: TRBJ1-5; V gene: TRBV12-3/TRBV12-4; D gene: -
CDR3 DNA: TGTGCCAGCAGACGGGACGAGGGCTATGGCTACACCTTC; CDR3 protein: CASRRDEGYGYTF; clone size: -; J gene: TRBJ1-2; V gene: TRBV6-2/TRBV6-3; D gene: -
CDR3 DNA: TGCGCCAGCAGCCAGCGCAGGGGACCCCACGAGCAGTACTTC; CDR3 protein: CASSQRRGPHEQYF; clone size: -; J gene: TRBJ2-7; V gene: TRBV4-3; D gene: -
CDR3 DNA: TGTGCCACCAGTGATTTGTGTCCCGAGAGCTCCTATAATTCACCCCTCCACTTT; CDR3 protein: CATSDLCPESSYNSPLHF; clone size: -; J gene: TRBJ1-6; V gene: TRBV24-1; D gene: -
CDR3 DNA: TGCAGCGTTGAAACCACAGGGGGCAAGAACACTGAAGCTTTCTTT; CDR3 protein: CSVETTGGKNTEAFF; clone size: -; J gene: TRBJ1-1; V gene: TRBV29-1; D gene: TRBD1
CDR3 DNA: TGTGCCAGCAGCCCTGGAGGAAGCGGGGGGTTGTACGAGCAGTACTTC; CDR3 protein: CASSPGGSGGLYEQYF; clone size: -; J gene: TRBJ2-7; V gene: TRBV7-2; D gene: TRBD2
CDR3 DNA: TGTGCCAGTGCCCTCGGACAGGGAAGAAACTATGGCTACACCTTC; CDR3 protein: CASALGQGRNYGYTF; clone size: -; J gene: TRBJ1-2; V gene: TRBV19; D gene: TRBD1
CDR3 DNA: TGTGCCAGCAGCTTGAGTCAGGACAGGGGGACTGAAAAACTGTTTTTT; CDR3 protein: CASSLSQDRGTEKLFF; clone size: -; J gene: TRBJ1-4; V gene: TRBV5-4; D gene: TRBD1
CDR3 DNA: TGCGCCCCACCTCGGTGGGGTAGCAATCAGCCCCAGCATTTT; CDR3 protein: CAPPRWGSNQPQHF; clone size: -; J gene: TRBJ1-5; V gene: TRBV23-1; D gene: -
CDR3 DNA: TGTGCCAGCAGCCCTCGGGGCGGACGCACAGATACGCAGTATTTT; CDR3 protein: CASSPRGGRTDTQYF; clone size: few; J gene: TRBJ2-3; V gene: TRBV7-6; D gene: -
CDR3 DNA: TGTGCCAGCAGCCAAATAGCGGGGGGGGAATCAGATACGCAGTATTTT; CDR3 protein: CASSQIAGGESDTQYF; clone size: -; J gene: TRBJ2-3; V gene: TRBV7-3; D gene: TRBD2
CDR3 DNA: TGTGCCACCAGCAGGCGAGGGCTAATGGGAGAGACCCAGTACTTC; CDR3 protein: CATSRRGLMGETQYF; clone size: -; J gene: TRBJ2-5; V gene: TRBV15; D gene: -
CDR3 DNA: TGTGCCAGCAGTCCAAGGACAACGAACACTGAAGCTTTCTTT; CDR3 protein: CASSPRTTNTEAFF; clone size: -; J gene: TRBJ1-1; V gene: TRBV27; D gene: -
CDR3 DNA: TGTGCCAGCAGCCCCAACCATCTAGAAGCTTTCTTT; CDR3 protein: CASSPNHLEAFF; clone size: -; J gene: TRBJ1-1; V gene: TRBV11-2; D gene: -
CDR3 DNA: TGCAGTGCTAGAGATGCCCAGGCTCGAGGCTACACCTTC; CDR3 protein: CSARDAQARGYTF; clone size: -; J gene: TRBJ1-2; V gene: TRBV20-1; D gene: -
CDR3 DNA: TGTGCCAGCAGCTTAGTGCGGGTCACCGGGGAGCTGTTTTTT; CDR3 protein: CASSLVRVTGELFF; clone size: -; J gene: TRBJ2-2; V gene: TRBV7-2; D gene: -
CDR3 DNA: TGCAGCGTGGGCCACGGGGATGAGCAGTACTTC; CDR3 protein: CSVGHGDEQYF; clone size: -; J gene: TRBJ2-7; V gene: TRBV29-1; D gene: -
CDR3 DNA: TGTGCCAGCAGTCCACCGTGGGCAGTGCTCAATTCACCCCTCCACTTT; CDR3 protein: CASSPPWAVLNSPLHF; clone size: -; J gene: TRBJ1-6; V gene: TRBV7-8; D gene: -